This T cell receptor (beta chain) stems from a study of shared clonotypes between healthy human individuals. Data came from immunoSEQ multiplex PCR; TCRdb stores just in-frame clones and leaves some out. The sample has roughly 850,000 clones; about 96% are singletons. Selected positively for CCR7 and CD45RO-negative, naive CD8 cells excluded terminally differentiated effector memory CD45RA+ cells. The table lists this clone with a count of one. The CDR3 is made up of 19 amino acids. From germline, CDR1 is SEHNR and CDR2 FQNEAQ (reference sequence). Trimming pared 1 base from V and 0 bases from J, leaving 19 bases between.

Sequenced input: naive CD8+ T cells sorted from blood. The chain combines TRBV7-9 with TRBJ2-4; D might be TRBD1 or TRBD2, each matching 5 bases. The origin of this receptor is a man aged 25 to 40 in good health. CDR3 bases: TGTGCCAGCAGCTTAGAATTGAACTCGTGGGACCTAGCCAAAAACATTCAGTACTTC. It yields the protein CASSLELNSWDLAKNIQYF.